These 11 T cell receptor beta chains were all obtained from the same sample, sequenced in a study of blood T cell repertoires in COVID-19. This table comes from immunoSEQ multiplex PCR, and its TCRdb copy is limited to in-frame clones, with some not included. The table shows hundreds of thousands of clones, with roughly 80% occurring only once. The sequencing sample was made of peripheral blood. All receptors derive from a man aged 80 or over with acute or convalescent COVID-19.

This chain links TRBV5-5 with TRBJ1-3; perhaps TRBD1 as D (5 bases). CDR3 length: 12 amino acids. Trimming took 6 bases from V and 4 from J, leaving 8 bases between them. Germline V gene lookup returns CDR1 SGHKS and CDR2 YYEKEE (reference sequence). CDR3 bases: TGTGCCAGCAACAGGCCCGGAAACACCATATATTTT. This codes for CASNRPGNTIYF.

The gene calls are TRBV5-1 and TRBJ1-6, with D possibly TRBD1 on 6 matching bases. Trimming took 0 bases from V and 4 from J, leaving 14 bases between them. This CDR3 spans 17 amino acids. CDR1 and CDR2 from the germline V gene are SGHRS and YFSETQ. This CDR3 reads CASSLEFRTAYNSPLHF. DNA of the CDR3: TGCGCCAGCAGCTTGGAATTTCGGACAGCTTATAATTCACCCCTCCACTTT.

The chain couples TRBV28 to TRBJ1-2, with D uncertain. The CDR3 is 14 amino acids. Between the trimmed V and J ends, which lost 5 bases and 2 bases, there was a span of 12 bases. CDR1 MDHEN and CDR2 SYDVKM come from the germline V gene. CDR3 in DNA: TGTGCCAGCAGTCGAGGGCTGCCGAACTATGGCTACACCTTC. Translation gives CASSRGLPNYGYTF.

In this sample, this clone turned up once. The chain recombines TRBV5-1 with TRBJ2-3; the D gene is possibly TRBD2 (7 bases). The CDR3 spans 14 residues. CDR1 and CDR2 (germline): SGHRS, YFSETQ. V was pared by 7 bases and J by 5 bases, with 17 bases between. CDR3 coding DNA: TGCGCCAGCGCAAAGGGGGGGCCCCGAGATACGCAGTATTTT. Its translation is CASAKGGPRDTQYF.

This chain connects TRBV2 to TRBJ2-1; 7 nucleotides align to TRBD1. Germline V gene sequence: CDR1 SNHLY, CDR2 FYNNEI. The J segment lost 2 bases and the V segment lost 5 bases, leaving 3 bases of the junction unmatched. This CDR3 has 14 amino acids. CDR3 DNA: TGTGCCAGCAGTAGACAGGGAGCCTACAATGAGCAGTTCTTC. Amino acid sequence: CASSRQGAYNEQFF.

The V call is TRBV6-4, the J call TRBJ2-7; D ambiguous. V was cut by 3 bases and J by 2 bases, with 17 bases left in between. This CDR3 has 16 residues. Germline loops: CDR1 MRHNA, CDR2 SNTAGT. The CDR3 DNA is TGTGCCAGCAGTGAGCATCGCGGTATGATGGCCTACGAGCAGTACTTC. Its translation is CASSEHRGMMAYEQYF.

The genes are TRBV28 and TRBJ2-3, with a weak D call TRBD2 (7 bases). Germline values: CDR1 MDHEN, CDR2 SYDVKM. The CDR3 spans 15 residues. V was pared by 6 bases and J by 3 bases, with 16 bases between. The CDR3 DNA reads as TGTGCCAGCAGCCTAGGGGGGGCGGGGACAGATACGCAGTATTTT. It codes for CASSLGGAGTDTQYF.

The CDR3 region is CAISESGLAVFSTDTQYF. The CDR3 bases are TGTGCCATCAGTGAGTCTGGACTAGCTGTGTTTAGCACAGATACGCAGTATTTT. This chain uses TRBV10-3 with TRBJ2-3; 8 nucleotides agree with TRBD2. The CDR3 consists of 18 residues. Trimming cost V 0 bases and J 0 bases; bases outside gene matches: 8. The V gene's germline CDR1 is ENHRY and CDR2 SYGVKD.

The rearrangement uses TRBV18 and TRBJ1-4; no definite D call. From germline, CDR1 is KGHSH and CDR2 LQKENI. The CDR3 sequence is 15 residues long. Trimming left V 6 bases short and J 8 bases short, with 19 bases between. CDR3 protein: CASSSSWTAGEKLFF. CDR3 bases: TGTGCCAGCTCCTCTTCTTGGACGGCGGGCGAAAAACTGTTTTTT.

This clone was counted between two and nine times. The DNA for the CDR3 is TGTGCCAGCAGGTCCCCGGGGGGGGCCTACGAGCAGTACTTC. Encoded protein: CASRSPGGAYEQYF. The rearrangement joins TRBV5-5 to TRBJ2-7, with 8 nucleotides matching TRBD2. The CDR3 has 14 residues. After removal of 5 bases from V and 2 bases from J, the junction contained 6 bases not matched to a gene. Germline V gene data show CDR1 as SGHKS and CDR2 as YYEKEE (reference sequence).

The rearrangement links TRBV28 to TRBJ2-2; D may be TRBD1 (6 bases). Germline V gene data show CDR1 as MDHEN and CDR2 as SYDVKM. Trimming stripped 6 bases from V and 1 base from J, with 6 bases between. The CDR3 consists of 13 residues. DNA for the CDR3: TGTGCCAGCAGGACAGGGAACACCGGGGAGCTGTTTTTT. It specifies CASRTGNTGELFF.